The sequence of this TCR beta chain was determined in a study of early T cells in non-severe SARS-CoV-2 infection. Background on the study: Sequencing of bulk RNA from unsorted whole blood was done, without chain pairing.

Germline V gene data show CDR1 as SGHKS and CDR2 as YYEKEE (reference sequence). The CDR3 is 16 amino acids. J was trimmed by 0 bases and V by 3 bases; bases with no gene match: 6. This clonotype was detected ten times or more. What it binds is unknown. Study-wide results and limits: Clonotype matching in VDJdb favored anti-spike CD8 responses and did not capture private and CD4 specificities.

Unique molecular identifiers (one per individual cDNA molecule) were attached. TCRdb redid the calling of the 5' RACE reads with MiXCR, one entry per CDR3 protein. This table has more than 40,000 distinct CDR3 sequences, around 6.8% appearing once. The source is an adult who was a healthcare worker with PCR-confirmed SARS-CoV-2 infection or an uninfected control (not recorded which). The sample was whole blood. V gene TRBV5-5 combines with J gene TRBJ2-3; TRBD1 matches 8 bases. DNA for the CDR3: TGTGCCAGCAGCTGGGGCCAGGGGGCTAGCACAGATACGCAGTATTTT. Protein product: CASSWGQGASTDTQYF.